These 27 T cell receptor beta chains were sequenced from one sample in a study of HIV-infected children after antiretroviral therapy interruption. The treatment: PENTA 11 planned treatment interruption arm or continuous ART arm. A 3' RACE protocol on RNA, with unique molecular identifiers, produced the TCR library. TCRdb called the 3' RACE reads again in MiXCR, with one record for every CDR3 protein. The sample lists about 46,000 distinct CDR3 sequences; around 4.1% were seen once. Here the sequenced sample was CD45RA+ CD4+ T cells from PBMCs, pooled from several time points, taken from a donor given antiretroviral therapy, either interrupted or continuous. Subset here: naive CD4+ CD45RA+ CD45RO- T cells. The receptors shown here come from a pool of human donors with HIV.

This clonotype was observed at least ten times. The chain employs TRBV7-2 and TRBJ2-3; perhaps TRBD2 as D (6 bases). The germline V gene encodes CDR1 SGHTA and CDR2 FQGNSA. The V end lost 5 bases, the J end lost 3 bases, and 12 bases lay between the germline ends. The CDR3 extends over 14 amino acids. This CDR3 reads CASSIRDSTDTQYF. The CDR3 coding sequence is TGTGCCAGCAGCATCCGGGACTCTACAGATACGCAGTATTTT. The variable domain in full, completed from reference TRBV7-2 and TRBJ2-3, reads GAGVSQSPSNKVTEKGKDVELRCDPISGHTALYWYRQSLGQGLEFLIYFQGNSAPDKSGLPSDRFSAERTGGSVSTLTIQRTQQEDSAVYLCASSIRDSTDTQYFGPGTRLTVL.

This clonotype was detected ten times or more. The V call is TRBV3-1, the J call TRBJ1-6; D is ambiguous. The CDR3 runs to 14 residues. The germline CDR1 and CDR2 sequences are LGHDT and YNNKEL (reference sequence). The V end was cut by 1 base, the J end by 10 bases, with 11 bases between. CDR3 loop: CASSQGSDFSPLHF. The CDR3 DNA reads TGTGCCAGCAGCCAAGGGTCGGATTTCTCACCCCTCCACTTT. The complete variable domain, with remaining parts taken from reference TRBV3-1 and TRBJ1-6, reads DTAVSQTPKYLVTQMGNDKSIKCEQNLGHDTMYWYKQDSKKFLKIMFSYNNKELIINETVPNRFSPKSPDKAHLNLHINSLELGDSAVYFCASSQGSDFSPLHFGNGTRLTVT.

Many counts were recorded for this clonotype. The chain uses TRBV12-2 and TRBJ2-2. TRBV12-2 is classified as a pseudogene. This CDR3 contains 17 residues. CDR3 in DNA: TGTGCAAGTCGCGCCGTAAAGACCTTCTCGAACACCGGGGAGCTGTTTTTT. Protein sequence: CASRAVKTFSNTGELFF.

In its sample, this clonotype was seen many times. The genes are TRBV12-3 or TRBV12-4 and TRBJ2-4; no reliable D call. The CDR3 runs 11 residues. The V end lost 3 bases, the J end lost 6 bases, and 3 bases lay between the germline ends. For the CDR3, the DNA is TGTGCCAGCAGTTTTGGAAACATTCAGTACTTC. Translation gives CASSFGNIQYF.

This clonotype was seen ten or more times. V gene TRBV3-1 combines with J gene TRBJ2-7, with a weak D call TRBD1 (6 bases). The V and J ends lost 2 bases and 6 bases respectively, with 14 bases between them. The germline V gene has CDR1 LGHDT and CDR2 YNNKEL (reference sequence). The CDR3 consists of 14 residues. The CDR3 reads CASSQMGASGEQYF. The CDR3 bases are TGTGCCAGCAGCCAAATGGGGGCGTCAGGCGAGCAGTACTTC.

J is TRBJ2-2 and V is TRBV3-1; tentative D call: TRBD2 (6 bases). Trimming removed 4 bases from V and 7 bases from J, with 13 bases in between. Germline values: CDR1 LGHDT, CDR2 YNNKEL (reference sequence). The CDR3 covers 14 residues. CDR3 sequence (DNA): TGTGCCAGCAGCCCCCGACTAGTAGGCGGGGAGCTGTTTTTT. It yields the protein CASSPRLVGGELFF. Supplemented by reference TRBV3-1 and TRBJ2-2, the full variable domain reads DTAVSQTPKYLVTQMGNDKSIKCEQNLGHDTMYWYKQDSKKFLKIMFSYNNKELIINETVPNRFSPKSPDKAHLNLHINSLELGDSAVYFCASSPRLVGGELFFGEGSRLTVL.

This clonotype came up many times. The V and J genes are TRBV30 and TRBJ2-6; no clear D gene. This CDR3 is 14 amino acids long. Trimming shortened V by 4 bases and J by 0 bases, and 7 bases separated the two germline ends. Per the germline V gene, CDR1 is GTSNPN and CDR2 is SVGIG (reference sequence). This chain's CDR3 is CAWTFTSGANVLTF. The CDR3 region has the DNA TGTGCCTGGACATTTACCTCTGGGGCCAACGTCCTGACTTTC.

There are many counts of this clonotype. The V call is TRBV5-1, the J call TRBJ2-1, with D possibly matching TRBD1 (5 bases). The CDR3 length is 13 residues. Germline V gives CDR1 SGHRS, CDR2 YFSETQ. V lost 0 bases and J lost 7, with 8 bases in between. The CDR3 DNA reads TGCGCCAGCAGCTTGGGGCAGGGTAATGAGCAGTTCTTC. This translates into CASSLGQGNEQFF.

This sequence joins TRBV21-1 and TRBJ1-1; the tabulated D call, TRBD1, remains unverified against the DNA. TRBV21-1 is tagged as a pseudogene. The CDR3 spans 14 residues. The CDR3 nucleotides are TGTGCCAGCAGCACGACAGGGGGGAGAACTGAAGCTTTCTTT. Protein: CASSTTGGRTEAFF.

At least ten counts were recorded for this clonotype. This sequence joins TRBV2 and TRBJ2-5, with D possibly being TRBD1 (6 bases). Germline V gene sequence: CDR1 SNHLY, CDR2 FYNNEI. V was cut by 0 bases and J by 2 bases, with 13 bases left in between. This CDR3 is built from 16 residues. CDR3 region: CASSEALGGLQETQYF. In nucleotides, the CDR3 is TGTGCCAGCAGTGAAGCGCTTGGGGGCCTGCAAGAGACCCAGTACTTC.

DNA for the CDR3: TGCGCCAGCAGCCAAGGAGGGGGGACGGGTGCGACTGAAGCTTTCTTT. Amino acid sequence: CASSQGGGTGATEAFF. The chain recombines TRBV4-1 with TRBJ1-1; tentatively, D is TRBD1 (6 bases). CDR1 MGHRA and CDR2 YSYEKL come from the germline V gene. Trimming pared 1 base from V and 5 bases from J, leaving 17 bases between. The CDR3 sequence is 16 residues long.

This clonotype was seen more than once but under ten times. V and J are TRBV2 and TRBJ2-7; D unclear. The CDR3 is 13 residues long. The germline V and J ends were trimmed by 3 bases and 6 bases, with 12 bases remaining between them. Germline V gene sequence: CDR1 SNHLY, CDR2 FYNNEI. Here the CDR3 DNA reads TGTGCCAGCAGTGAGGGCGTAGTTTCCGAGCAGTACTTC. Protein sequence: CASSEGVVSEQYF.

A word on this clonotype: A much larger clone differs by one base, so this may be a read error. V and J are TRBV2 and TRBJ1-1; D is uncertain. Germline assignment: CDR1 SNHLY and CDR2 FYNNEI. CDR3 size: 11 residues. The CDR3 DNA follows: TGTGACAGCATCATAGACACTGAAGCTTTCTTT. Translating gives CDSIIDTEAFF.

This clonotype has a count of ten or more. V is TRBV10-3 and J is TRBJ2-1, with D unresolved. This CDR3 is built from 14 residues. Trimming took off 11 bases at V and 0 bases at J, with 14 bases between the two ends. The germline V gene encodes CDR1 ENHRY and CDR2 SYGVKD. CDR3 coding DNA: TGTGCCTGTAGCCAGTCAAGCTCCTACAATGAGCAGTTCTTC. It translates to CACSQSSSYNEQFF.

This rearrangement joins TRBV2 to TRBJ1-5; D gene uncertain. V shed 5 bases and J shed 1 base, with 9 bases lying between them. The CDR3 extends over 14 amino acids. Germline CDR1 and CDR2: SNHLY and FYNNEI. CDR3: CASSSSTSNQPQHF. CDR3 sequence (DNA): TGTGCCAGCAGTTCTAGCACGAGCAATCAGCCCCAGCATTTT.

The V gene is TRBV14, the J gene TRBJ2-7, with unresolved D. In germline, CDR1 is SGHDN, CDR2 FVKESK. Trimming left V 5 bases short and J 6 bases short, with 14 bases between. The CDR3 sequence is 13 residues long. Written as DNA, the CDR3 is TGTGCCAGCAGCGAGCGTGGTTCGGGCGAGCAGTACTTC. This translates into CASSERGSGEQYF.

This clonotype has at least ten counts. The V and J genes are TRBV30 and TRBJ1-2, with unresolved D. Germline V gene lookup returns CDR1 GTSNPN and CDR2 SVGIG (reference sequence). V lost 6 bases and J lost 8, with 19 bases in between. This CDR3 has 13 residues. CDR3 in amino acids: CACLVHNRSGYTF. CDR3 sequence (DNA): TGTGCCTGCCTTGTGCATAATAGGTCCGGCTACACCTTC.

There are many counts of this clonotype. The V and J genes are TRBV3-1 and TRBJ2-3; possibly TRBD1 for D (6 bases). V dropped 5 bases and J dropped 1 base, with 10 bases sitting between them. The germline CDR1 and CDR2 sequences are LGHDT and YNNKEL (reference sequence). The length of the CDR3 is 14 residues. CDR3 residues: CASSKGHGTDTQYF. In DNA, the CDR3 is TGTGCCAGCAGCAAGGGACACGGCACAGATACGCAGTATTTT.

The V gene is TRBV6-6, the J gene TRBJ1-2; possible D gene TRBD1, 5 bases. Trimming took off 6 bases at V and 7 bases at J, with 15 bases between the two ends. The CDR3 contains 13 residues. Germline CDR1 and CDR2: MNHNY and SVGAGI (reference sequence). CDR3 loop: CASRPDRTIGYTF. CDR3 nucleotides: TGTGCCAGCAGACCCGACAGAACTATTGGCTACACCTTC.

The table lists this clonotype with a few counts. This chain uses TRBV20-1 with TRBJ2-5; 8 bases are shared with TRBD2. V gave up 1 base and J gave up 2 bases; unmatched junction bases: 3. CDR1 DFQATT and CDR2 SNEGSKA come from the germline V gene (reference sequence). This CDR3 contains 14 residues. The DNA of the CDR3 is TGCAGTGCTAGAGGAACTAGCGGTCAAGAGACCCAGTACTTC. It encodes CSARGTSGQETQYF.

This clonotype showed up many times. CDR3 loop: CASSRQFPDTQYF. The CDR3 DNA is TGTGCCAGCAGCCGGCAATTCCCAGATACGCAGTATTTT. The rearrangement links TRBV12-3 or TRBV12-4 to TRBJ2-3, with D unclear. The CDR3 runs 13 residues. Trimming took off 6 bases at V and 4 bases at J, with 11 bases between the two ends.

This clonotype has ten or more counts. For the CDR3, the DNA is TGTGCCAGCAGCCGATTCCTATTGACAGGGAATGGCGACGAGCAGTACTTC. This codes for CASSRFLLTGNGDEQYF. V gene TRBV28 combines with J gene TRBJ2-7; 7 nucleotides align to TRBD1. This CDR3 is 17 amino acids long. Germline assignment: CDR1 MDHEN and CDR2 SYDVKM. The junction had 19 bases not matched to a gene; V was cut back by 6 bases and J by 5 bases. The full variable domain, rest sourced from reference TRBV28 and TRBJ2-7, is DVKVTQSSRYLVKRTGEKVFLECVQDMDHENMFWYRQDPGLGLRLIYFSYDVKMKEKGDIPEGYSVSREKKERFSLILESASTNQTSMYLCASSRFLLTGNGDEQYFGPGTRLTVT.

J is TRBJ2-7 and V is TRBV5-1; tentatively, D is TRBD2 (5 bases). This CDR3 spans 13 amino acids. V was clipped by 0 bases and J by 7 bases, with 11 bases between them. Germline values: CDR1 SGHRS, CDR2 YFSETQ. The CDR3 DNA is TGCGCCAGCAGCTTGGAGGAACGAGGGGAGCAGTACTTC. Amino acid sequence: CASSLEERGEQYF.

This clonotype was counted many times. The chain links TRBV6-1 to TRBJ2-7; 9 positions agree with TRBD1. The CDR3 contains 15 residues. Germline values: CDR1 MNHNS, CDR2 SASEGT. V gave up 6 bases and J gave up 1 base; unmatched junction bases: 7. In nucleotides, the CDR3 is TGTGCCAGCAGAGGGACAGGGTGGGATTCCTACGAGCAGTACTTC. Residues: CASRGTGWDSYEQYF.

By sample share, this clonotype is medium-sized. The chain combines TRBV13 with TRBJ1-1, with unresolved D. In germline, CDR1 is PRHDT, CDR2 FYEKMQ (reference sequence). CDR3 length equals 12 residues. Trimming removed 4 bases at V and 3 bases at J, with 6 bases between. The CDR3 here is CASSSTYTEAFF. CDR3 DNA: TGTGCCAGCAGCTCCACATACACTGAAGCTTTCTTT.

The chain combines TRBV7-7 with TRBJ1-1; TRBD1 might be the D (5 bases). Trimming cost V 4 bases and J 0 bases, with 9 bases left between them. CDR3 length: 14 residues. Germline CDR1 and CDR2: SSHAT and FNYEAQ (reference sequence). The CDR3 region has the DNA TGTGCCAGCAGCTCAGGGAGGATGAACACTGAAGCTTTCTTT. This codes for CASSSGRMNTEAFF.

This chain links TRBV5-4 with TRBJ2-5, with 9 bases identical to TRBD2. V trimming: 4 bases; J trimming: 2 bases; junction bases outside the gene matches: 6. This CDR3 has 15 amino acids. From germline, CDR1 is SGHNT and CDR2 YYREEE (reference sequence). The CDR3, as DNA: TGTGCCAGCAGCGTCGGACTAGCGAAACAAGAGACCCAGTACTTC. Its protein is CASSVGLAKQETQYF.